These 28 T cell receptor beta chains originate from one sample sequenced in a study of blood T cell repertoires in COVID-19. Assay: immunoSEQ multiplex PCR; the TCRdb copy retains only in-frame clones and omits some. Here the sample spans about 99,000 clones, around 84% being singletons. What was sequenced was peripheral blood. Every receptor here comes from a man aged 65 to 79 with active or convalescent COVID-19.

The chain recombines TRBV6-4 with TRBJ1-1; 7 bases line up with TRBD1. Germline values: CDR1 MRHNA, CDR2 SNTAGT. Trimming removed 6 bases from V and 3 bases from J; junction bases left unmatched: 4. CDR3 length equals 13 residues. In nucleotides, the CDR3 is TGTGCCAGCAGGGATGACAGGGACACTGAAGCTTTCTTT. Encoded protein: CASRDDRDTEAFF.

In this sample, this clone turned up once. J is TRBJ2-2 and V is TRBV6-5, with 8 positions matching TRBD1. The germline CDR1 and CDR2 sequences are MNHEY and SVGAGI. Trimming cost V 8 bases and J 2 bases; bases outside gene matches: 7. This CDR3 region has 15 residues. CDR3 in DNA: TGTGCCAGCGCCCGGGACAGGATAAACACCGGGGAGCTGTTTTTT. Amino acid sequence: CASARDRINTGELFF.

The V gene is TRBV28, the J gene TRBJ1-5; the match to TRBD1 covers 7 bases. The length of the CDR3 is 18 residues. The V gene end was trimmed by 5 bases and the J gene end by 2 bases; junction bases not matched to a gene: 15. The germline V gene encodes CDR1 MDHEN and CDR2 SYDVKM. In DNA, the CDR3 is TGTGCCAGCAGTACGCCCGAGAGGGGGCGCGGAGGCAATCAGCCCCAGCATTTT. This translates into CASSTPERGRGGNQPQHF.

The V and J genes are TRBV10-3 and TRBJ1-1; 11 bases match TRBD1. The ends lost 5 bases at V and 1 base at J; junction bases unmatched: 12. Germline CDR1 is ENHRY and CDR2 is SYGVKD. The length of the CDR3 is 18 residues. The CDR3 here is CAISPKPGQGGANTEAFF. CDR3 DNA sequence: TGTGCCATCAGTCCTAAACCGGGACAGGGGGGGGCGAACACTGAAGCTTTCTTT.

The DNA of the CDR3 is TGCGCCGCCCCAGAAGCGGGGGTACGGGGCGAGCAGTACTTC. Amino acid sequence: CAAPEAGVRGEQYF. The chain couples TRBV10-1 to TRBJ2-7; 8 bases fit TRBD2. Trimming removed 11 bases from V and 6 bases from J; junction bases left unmatched: 15. The CDR3 has 14 amino acids. Germline lookup yields CDR1 WNHNN and CDR2 SYGVQD (reference sequence).

This clone turned up a few times. The chain joins TRBV28 to TRBJ1-2; no reliable D call. This CDR3 is 14 amino acids long. Germline loops: CDR1 MDHEN, CDR2 SYDVKM. Trimming stripped 5 bases from V and 6 bases from J, with 16 bases between. CDR3: CASSLGLPKDGYTF. The DNA of the CDR3 is TGTGCCAGCAGTCTCGGACTCCCTAAGGATGGCTACACCTTC.

The chain links TRBV6-5 to TRBJ2-5; 7 nucleotides align to TRBD1. The V segment lost 8 bases and the J segment 5 bases; nucleotides outside the gene matches: 8. CDR3 length: 13 amino acids. Germline lookup yields CDR1 MNHEY and CDR2 SVGAGI. The CDR3 spells CASGRGGVETQYF. The CDR3 region has the DNA TGTGCCAGCGGACGAGGGGGCGTGGAGACCCAGTACTTC.

V is TRBV7-8 and J is TRBJ2-3; 10 bases fit TRBD2. Per germline, CDR1 SGHVS and CDR2 FQNEAQ. The CDR3 extends over 15 amino acids. J lost 2 bases, V lost 5 bases, and 4 bases had no gene match. CDR3 sequence reads: CASSTSGAYTDTQYF. The CDR3, as DNA: TGTGCCAGCAGCACTAGCGGGGCTTACACAGATACGCAGTATTTT.

The V call is TRBV3-1 (or the pseudogene TRBV3-2), the J call TRBJ1-2; TRBD1 agrees at 8 bases. From germline, CDR1 is LGHDT and CDR2 YNNKEL (reference sequence). Germline trimming cut 0 bases from V and 4 bases from J; bases unmatched to any gene: 7. This CDR3 contains 16 residues. This CDR3 reads CASSQDLATGVYGYTF. CDR3 coding DNA: TGTGCCAGCAGCCAAGATCTAGCGACAGGGGTCTATGGCTACACCTTC.

The chain is built from TRBV19 and TRBJ1-5; maybe TRBD1 (5 bases). The CDR3 is made up of 14 amino acids. The V gene lost 3 bases and the J gene lost 3 bases, with 9 bases spanning the gap. CDR1 and CDR2 from the germline V gene are LNHDA and SQIVND (reference sequence). The CDR3 loop is CASSIAGFNQPQHF. CDR3 sequence (DNA): TGTGCCAGTAGTATCGCAGGGTTCAATCAGCCCCAGCATTTT.

The chain is built from TRBV9 and TRBJ2-5, with 7 bases fitting TRBD1. CDR3 length: 15 residues. The trim removed 2 bases at V and 4 bases at J, leaving 8 bases unmatched. Germline loops: CDR1 SGDLS, CDR2 YYNGEE. The DNA of the CDR3 is TGTGCCAGCAGCGTGACAGGGTATTTGGGAGAGACCCAGTACTTC. Amino acids: CASSVTGYLGETQYF.

The rearrangement links TRBV18 to TRBJ1-5, with 8 bases identical to TRBD1. CDR1 and CDR2 from the germline V gene are KGHSH and LQKENI. The V gene end was trimmed by 5 bases and the J gene end by 3 bases; junction bases not matched to a gene: 6. This CDR3 spans 15 amino acids. In nucleotides, the CDR3 is TGTGCCAGCTCAGGGGACAGGTCCCACAATCAGCCCCAGCATTTT. Its protein is CASSGDRSHNQPQHF.

The V call is TRBV5-1, the J call TRBJ2-1, with D maybe TRBD2 (5 bases). The germline V gene encodes CDR1 SGHRS and CDR2 YFSETQ. The CDR3 is made up of 16 amino acids. V was cut by 0 bases and J by 0 bases, with 10 bases left in between. The CDR3, as DNA: TGCGCCAGCAGCTTGGAGCGGCTTACCTCCTACAATGAGCAGTTCTTC. Protein: CASSLERLTSYNEQFF.

This chain joins TRBV28 and TRBJ2-3; D is possibly TRBD2 (6 bases). CDR1 and CDR2 (germline): MDHEN, SYDVKM. The V end was cut by 7 bases, the J end by 6 bases, with 20 bases between. This CDR3 has 15 amino acids. CDR3 loop: CASNLGGESWDTQYF. Here the CDR3 DNA reads TGTGCCAGCAACTTGGGCGGGGAAAGTTGGGATACGCAGTATTTT.

This clone was recorded once. The chain combines TRBV19 with TRBJ1-5, with 7 positions matching TRBD1. The length of the CDR3 is 14 residues. The J segment lost 6 bases and the V segment lost 7 bases, leaving 9 bases of the junction unmatched. Germline V lookup: CDR1 LNHDA, CDR2 SQIVND (reference sequence). The CDR3 here is CASTLLGQSQPQHF. CDR3 sequence (DNA): TGTGCCAGTACTCTTCTGGGACAGAGTCAGCCCCAGCATTTT.

The V gene is TRBV4-1, the J gene TRBJ2-7; 10 positions match TRBD1. CDR1 MGHRA and CDR2 YSYEKL come from the germline V gene. The CDR3 is 15 amino acids. Unmatched junction bases numbered 3, after V lost 1 base and J lost 3 bases. The CDR3 DNA is TGCGCCAGCAGCCAAGGCCGGGACAGGGGCTACGAGCAGTACTTC. This encodes CASSQGRDRGYEQYF.

This clone was counted only a few times. The J gene is TRBJ1-1, the V gene TRBV7-9, with D perhaps TRBD1 (6 bases). Between the trimmed V and J ends, which lost 4 bases and 2 bases, there was a span of 8 bases. The CDR3 totals 13 residues. From germline, CDR1 is SEHNR and CDR2 FQNEAQ (reference sequence). The DNA for the CDR3 is TGTGCCAGCAGCTCACAGGGAAACACTGAAGCTTTCTTT. Residues: CASSSQGNTEAFF.

A word on this clone: The identical CDR3 is also encoded by other nucleotide sequences in the sample. In nucleotides, the CDR3 is TGCGCCAGCAGCGCGACAGGGTCCGGGGCCAACGTCCTGACTTTC. This gives the protein CASSATGSGANVLTF. V and J are TRBV5-1 and TRBJ2-6; 7 bases are a match to TRBD1. Germline V lookup: CDR1 SGHRS, CDR2 YFSETQ. J gave up 4 bases and V 4 bases, and 5 bases lay outside the gene matches. The CDR3 covers 15 residues.

This clone was detected only once. The rearrangement uses TRBV6-5 and TRBJ1-1; D is undetermined. CDR1 and CDR2 (germline): MNHEY, SVGAGI. V was clipped by 7 bases and J by 1 base, with 4 bases between them. This CDR3 has 11 amino acids. DNA of the CDR3: TGTGCCAGCACCGGGAACACTGAAGCTTTCTTT. Translating it yields CASTGNTEAFF.

The V and J genes are TRBV6-5 and TRBJ2-1; perhaps TRBD1 as D (6 bases). The length of the CDR3 is 14 residues. With 0 bases removed from V and 6 bases from J, the gap between germline ends came to 9 bases. Germline CDR1 reads MNHEY; CDR2 reads SVGAGI. CDR3 DNA: TGTGCCAGCAGTTACTCGAACAGGGTCAATGAGCAGTTCTTC. It translates to CASSYSNRVNEQFF.

J is TRBJ2-4 and V is TRBV7-2; D unclear. Germline CDR1 and CDR2: SGHTA and FQGNSA. The CDR3 contains 15 residues. V shed 2 bases and J shed 1 base, with 9 bases lying between them. The CDR3 protein is CASSLYSGAKNIQYF. DNA for the CDR3: TGTGCCAGCAGCTTATACTCGGGTGCCAAAAACATTCAGTACTTC.

The chain joins TRBV15 to TRBJ1-3, with 7 bases aligning to TRBD1. CDR1 LNHNV and CDR2 YYDKDF come from the germline V gene (reference sequence). The CDR3 has 16 amino acids. J lost 0 bases, V lost 3 bases, and 5 bases had no gene match. This CDR3 reads CATSRGQQSSGNTIYF. Written as DNA, the CDR3 is TGTGCCACCAGCAGGGGACAGCAGAGCTCTGGAAACACCATATATTTT.

There are a few counts of this clone. The J gene is TRBJ2-2, the V gene TRBV7-3; 7 bases line up with TRBD1. Looked up from germline, CDR1 is SGHTA and CDR2 is FQGTGA. Trimming took 0 bases from V and 6 from J; bases not matched to a gene: 7. The CDR3 spans 16 residues. The CDR3 protein is CASSLTGRGKAGELFF. The CDR3 DNA reads as TGTGCCAGCAGCTTAACAGGCAGGGGGAAAGCCGGGGAGCTGTTTTTT.

This clone was seen a handful of times. This sequence joins TRBV5-4 and TRBJ1-6; D is uncertain. The CDR3 sequence is 14 residues long. The V end lost 4 bases, the J end lost 8 bases, and 13 bases lay between the germline ends. From germline, CDR1 is SGHNT and CDR2 YYREEE (reference sequence). In nucleotides, the CDR3 is TGTGCCAGCAGCCCGGAGGACGGATATTCACCCCTCCACTTT. It is translated as CASSPEDGYSPLHF.

The chain links TRBV18 to TRBJ1-1; 7 bases are a match to TRBD1. This CDR3 spans 13 amino acids. The V gene's germline CDR1 is KGHSH and CDR2 LQKENI. With V trimmed by 4 bases and J by 4 bases, 3 bases remained unmatched. CDR3: CASSRQGGTEAFF. The CDR3 DNA is TGTGCCAGCTCACGACAGGGTGGCACTGAAGCTTTCTTT. Full variable domain (outside the CDR3, taken from reference TRBV18 and TRBJ1-1): NAGVMQNPRHLVRRRGQEARLRCSPMKGHSHVYWYRQLPEEGLKFMVYLQKENIIDESGMPKERFSAEFPKEGPSILRIQQVVRGDSAAYFCASSRQGGTEAFFGQGTRLTVV.

The V and J genes are TRBV2 and TRBJ2-3, with TRBD1 matching 8 bases. This CDR3 is built from 15 residues. Trimming took 6 bases from V and 3 from J; bases not matched to a gene: 8. Germline loops: CDR1 SNHLY, CDR2 FYNNEI. The DNA of the CDR3 is TGTGCCAGCAGCGCACGACAGGGGAGGACAGATACGCAGTATTTT. Amino acid sequence: CASSARQGRTDTQYF.

This clone appeared a few times. The chain recombines TRBV21-1 with TRBJ1-2; the table gives TRBD1 as D, unverified against the DNA. TRBV21-1 is a known pseudogene. This CDR3 has 15 amino acids. CDR3 bases: TGTGCCAGCAGCAATAGACGGGACAGATCCTATGGCTACACCTTC. Its protein product is CASSNRRDRSYGYTF.

The chain recombines TRBV6-5 with TRBJ2-7; D is undetermined. Trimming left V 7 bases short and J 2 bases short, with 12 bases between. Germline loops: CDR1 MNHEY, CDR2 SVGAGI. The CDR3 is 13 amino acids. CDR3 in amino acids: CASTRTDTYEQYF. The CDR3 bases are TGTGCCAGCACCCGCACTGATACCTACGAGCAGTACTTC.